This is a list of T cell receptor beta chains from one sample in a study of response to subunit inactivated influenza vaccine. TCRdb re-derived calls from the RT-PCR reads in MiXCR, one entry per CDR3 protein. Among 860,000 or so distinct CDR3 sequences listed, 21% were seen once. Material: PBMCs from blood, obtained approximately 5 days after vaccination. These receptor sequences come from a man aged 50-59 years who received an inactivated influenza vaccine. Each CDR3 is given with its conserved first and last residue. The D gene is left open where the match is weak. Clone size, where shown, is once, few, many, or a class for clones that have expanded.

. TRBJ2-5 few TRBV12-3/TRBV12-4 CASSYAAPGFQETQYF TGTGCCAGCAGTTACGCGGCCCCAGGGTTCCAAGAGACCCAGTACTTC
. TRBJ1-2 few TRBV30 CAWSFVAGWNYGYTF TGTGCCTGGAGTTTCGTGGCAGGGTGGAACTATGGCTACACCTTC
TRBD1 TRBJ2-7 few TRBV18 CASSPPGQGDYEQYF TGTGCCAGCTCACCACCCGGACAGGGGGATTACGAGCAGTACTTC
. TRBJ2-7 few TRBV21-1 CASSKVVQRESAYEQYF TGTGCCAGCAGCAAAGTGGTGCAGCGGGAGAGTGCCTACGAGCAGTACTTC
. TRBJ2-6 . TRBV6-2/TRBV6-3 CASSYPPGAGLYSGANVLTF TGTGCCAGCAGTTACCCGCCAGGTGCGGGTCTCTACTCTGGGGCCAACGTCCTGACTTTC
. TRBJ2-1 . TRBV7-8 CASSLADGRRDNEQFF TGTGCCAGCAGCTTAGCGGATGGGAGGCGGGACAATGAGCAGTTCTTC
. TRBJ2-7 few TRBV11-2 CASSSLRRSHYEQYF TGTGCCAGCAGCAGCCTCAGACGGAGCCACTACGAGCAGTACTTC
. TRBJ1-1 . TRBV10-3 CATRGGAEAFF TGTGCCACCAGGGGAGGCGCTGAAGCTTTCTTT
TRBD2 TRBJ2-3 . TRBV30 CAWRLAGSTDTQYF TGTGCCTGGAGACTAGCGGGAAGCACAGATACGCAGTATTTT
. TRBJ2-7 . TRBV6-2/TRBV6-3 CASSHGTANLYEQYF TGTGCCAGCAGCCACGGGACTGCCAACCTCTACGAGCAGTACTTC
. TRBJ2-3 . TRBV7-8 CASSNQPNFDGGYTDTQYF TGTGCCAGCAGCAACCAACCCAACTTTGACGGGGGTTACACAGATACGCAGTATTTT
. TRBJ2-3 . TRBV5-1 CASRPHYSMEMSDTQYF TGCGCCAGCAGACCTCATTACTCGATGGAGATGTCAGATACGCAGTATTTT
TRBD1 TRBJ2-3 many TRBV29-1 CSVGQGSTDTQYF TGCAGCGTTGGACAGGGCAGCACAGATACGCAGTATTTT
. TRBJ1-1 . TRBV4-1 CASSQDKVNTEAFF TGCGCCAGCAGCCAAGATAAGGTGAACACTGAAGCTTTCTTT
. TRBJ2-7 many TRBV4-1 CASSQEQNYEQYF TGCGCCAGCAGCCAAGAACAGAACTACGAGCAGTACTTC
. TRBJ2-1 . TRBV7-2 CASSLAGTFSYNEQFF TGTGCCAGCAGCTTAGCCGGGACTTTCTCCTACAATGAGCAGTTCTTC
. TRBJ2-3 . TRBV11-1 CASSLFRGPGAGPDTQYF TGTGCCAGCAGCTTATTTCGAGGGCCCGGTGCAGGGCCAGATACGCAGTATTTT
. TRBJ2-1 many TRBV29-1 CSVHIMGENEQFF TGCAGCGTCCACATAATGGGGGAAAATGAGCAGTTCTTC
TRBD1 TRBJ1-1 . TRBV5-1 CASSVQGARTEAFF TGCGCCAGCAGCGTACAGGGGGCGCGGACTGAAGCTTTCTTT
. TRBJ2-2 few TRBV20-1 CSARPNNAPPGELFF TGCAGTGCTAGACCCAATAACGCTCCGCCCGGGGAGCTGTTTTTT
. TRBJ2-3 . TRBV12-3/TRBV12-4 CASTRTSATDTQYF TGTGCCAGCACCAGGACATCGGCGACAGATACGCAGTATTTT
TRBD1 TRBJ1-1 many TRBV12-3/TRBV12-4 CASSLRQGTNTEAFF TGTGCCAGCAGTCTCAGACAGGGGACGAACACTGAAGCTTTCTTT
. TRBJ2-1 . TRBV2 CASSEGNSGYNEQFF TGTGCCAGCAGTGAAGGGAATAGCGGATACAATGAGCAGTTCTTC
TRBD2 TRBJ2-2 once TRBV20-1 CSARDQRTSGGPNTGELFF TGCAGTGCTAGAGATCAGAGGACTAGCGGGGGCCCGAACACCGGGGAGCTGTTTTTT
. TRBJ2-3 . TRBV18 CASSPNAHGSADTQYF TGTGCCAGCTCACCCAACGCCCACGGGAGCGCAGATACGCAGTATTTT
TRBD1 TRBJ2-2 many TRBV5-1 CASRGPVTGGPGELFF TGCGCCAGCAGAGGCCCAGTGACAGGGGGTCCCGGGGAGCTGTTTTTT
. TRBJ1-6 . TRBV5-1 CASSLNSDRSPLHF TGCGCCAGCAGCCTGAATTCTGATCGTTCACCCCTCCACTTT
TRBD2 TRBJ2-5 . TRBV7-3 CASSLNMAGGRETQYF TGTGCCAGCAGCTTAAATATGGCGGGAGGCCGAGAGACCCAGTACTTC
. TRBJ2-5 . TRBV5-5 CASSLSLAGQKTQYF TGTGCCAGCAGCTTGTCTCTTGCAGGGCAGAAGACCCAGTACTTC
TRBD2 TRBJ2-5 many TRBV11-2 CASSGKAGGPETQYF TGTGCCAGCAGCGGAAAGGCGGGAGGGCCTGAGACCCAGTACTTC
TRBD2 TRBJ2-7 . TRBV19 CASSTSGMTEQYF TGTGCCAGTAGTACTAGCGGGATGACTGAGCAGTACTTC
. TRBJ1-6 few TRBV30 CACGSAYNSPLHF TGTGCCTGCGGGTCGGCTTATAATTCACCCCTCCACTTT
. TRBJ1-1 many TRBV7-2 CASSSGRNSMNTEAFF TGTGCCAGCAGCTCAGGACGGAATTCGATGAACACTGAAGCTTTCTTT
. TRBJ1-1 . TRBV4-1 CASSPNTGIPEAFF TGCGCCAGCAGCCCCAATACAGGGATTCCTGAAGCGTTCTTT
TRBD1 TRBJ1-1 . TRBV4-1 CASRQAGTGSPEAFF TGCGCCAGCAGACAAGCCGGGACAGGGAGCCCTGAAGCTTTCTTT
. TRBJ1-1 few TRBV7-6 CASSIVRGAGSTEAFF TGTGCCAGCAGCATCGTCCGGGGCGCGGGGAGCACTGAAGCTTTCTTT
TRBD1 TRBJ2-7 . TRBV20-1 CSATGRGQGNEQYF TGCAGTGCCACCGGGCGGGGACAGGGAAACGAGCAGTACTTC
TRBD1 TRBJ2-7 many TRBV12-3/TRBV12-4 CASSAGQGHEQYF TGTGCCAGCAGTGCTGGACAGGGTCACGAGCAGTACTTC
TRBD2 TRBJ2-1 few TRBV29-1 CSVNSGRGGTEQFF TGCAGCGTGAATAGCGGGAGGGGTGGTACTGAGCAGTTCTTC
. TRBJ2-6 . TRBV24-1 CATSAAGANVLTF TGTGCCACCAGTGCCGCTGGGGCCAACGTCCTGACTTTC
TRBD1 TRBJ2-1 few TRBV11-2 CASSLVGDRGSQYNEQFF TGTGCCAGCAGCTTAGTGGGGGACAGGGGGAGCCAGTACAATGAGCAGTTCTTC
. TRBJ2-7 . TRBV20-1 CSAPDRSGAVDEQYF TGCAGTGCCCCAGATAGGTCAGGGGCAGTCGACGAGCAGTACTTC
. TRBJ2-7 . TRBV20-1 CSARDADFHYEQYF TGCAGTGCTAGAGATGCAGACTTCCACTACGAGCAGTACTTC
TRBD1 TRBJ2-2 few TRBV4-3 CASSPSGQGNTGELFF TGCGCCAGCAGCCCCTCCGGACAGGGTAACACCGGGGAGCTGTTTTTT
TRBD1 TRBJ1-1 once TRBV14 CASSQANRGTEAFF TGTGCCAGCAGCCAAGCCAACAGGGGGACTGAAGCTTTCTTT
. TRBJ2-2 few TRBV12-3/TRBV12-4 CASSFSRAGELFF TGTGCCAGCAGTTTTAGCAGGGCCGGGGAGCTGTTTTTT
TRBD2 TRBJ2-3 few TRBV5-6 CASRPGTRPTDTQYF TGTGCCAGCAGGCCCGGGACTAGGCCGACAGATACGCAGTATTTT
. TRBJ1-1 . TRBV20-1 CSARVQQGNTEAFF TGCAGTGCTAGAGTCCAACAGGGAAACACTGAAGCTTTCTTT